This T cell receptor beta chain was profiled in a study of blood T cell repertoires in COVID-19 (dated by TCRdb to 2020 to 2021). Notes on the research overall: Samples covering the acute and convalescent phases of COVID-19 were provided by collaborators in the United States, Italy and Spain. Samples were obtained from the ongoing ImmuneRACE study (first 160 participants) and from over a thousand subjects provided by 6 global collaborators. A de-identified subject ID, COVID-19 status, age in years and sex were almost always included in the sample metadata. The prospective study material was composed of cDNA or gDNA derived from T cells, B-cell-depleted T cells, or PBMCs. HLA class I and class II types, where available, came from metadata supplied by the sample provider rather than from assay-based typing. Deeply sampled blood TCRbeta repertoires from subjects exposed to, actively infected with, or recovered from COVID-19 were included in the dataset. The repertoires were made available in a free public database intended to serve as a resource for research on the immune response to SARS-CoV-2. The investigation overall reported the following: Clinical and demographic metadata were provided uncurated, with the amount varying by source and participant.

CDR3 length: 14 amino acids, cysteine to phenylalanine. The retained sequence is limited to the CDR3, 42 bases, with the frame set at the first base. At the junction V is shortened by 3 bases and J by 8 bases; bases outside the gene matches: 5. Reading the germline V gene gives CDR1 SGDLS and CDR2 YYNGEE. TCRbeta CDR3 regions were amplified from genomic DNA using the immunoSEQ Assay, a bias-controlled multiplex PCR. For the original study's pipeline: The number of nucleated cells in each sample was estimated by amplification of reference gene primers within the assay. To quantify the absolute abundance of each unique TCRbeta CDR3 rearrangement, sequence reads were collapsed and filtered. For each sample, productive Simpson clonality was calculated as the square root of Simpson's diversity index across productive rearrangements. Here the immuneACCESS table is served through TCRdb, limited to in-frame sequences with V and J called. Missing clones are a known gap in these copies; in checked studies unresolved V genes cover under half, and the rest lacks a known reason. D and trimming come from the DNA, and the V and J calls and clone size come from that table. The sample data list hundreds of thousands of clones, and roughly 90% of these were observed just once. Of the sample, about 7% falls within the top ten clones.

As to this clone: No antigen is known for it. Per-base quality was not reported, and no clone a single base away is much larger than it.

At one collaborating source in Seattle, patients were enrolled during active infection and were followed longitudinally through the course of disease. Each collaborating institution followed its own protocols to collect whole blood in K2EDTA tubes. For TCRbeta analysis, collaborators shipped samples in one of three forms: frozen whole blood, isolated PBMCs, or DNA extracted from either of those sample types. Recombination joined TRBV9 with TRBJ1-4; 9 bases in between match TRBD1. Sequenced material: peripheral blood. The receptor's source is a woman aged 55-70 years with COVID-19, enrolled during active disease. The base sequence is TGTGCCAGCAGCGCCGGACAGGGGAAAGAAAAACTGTTTTTT. This encodes CASSAGQGKEKLFF.